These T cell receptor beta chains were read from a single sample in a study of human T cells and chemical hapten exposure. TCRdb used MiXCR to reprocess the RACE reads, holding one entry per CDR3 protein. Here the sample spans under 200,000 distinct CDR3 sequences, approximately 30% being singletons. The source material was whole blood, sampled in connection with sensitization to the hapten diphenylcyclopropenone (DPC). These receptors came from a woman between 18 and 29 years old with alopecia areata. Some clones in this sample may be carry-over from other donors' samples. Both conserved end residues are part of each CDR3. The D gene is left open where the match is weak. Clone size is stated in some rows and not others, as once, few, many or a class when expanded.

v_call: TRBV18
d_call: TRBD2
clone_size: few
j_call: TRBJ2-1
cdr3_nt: TGTGCCAGCTCACCCCGGACTAGCGGGGGTGTGGGGAATGAGCAGTTCTTC
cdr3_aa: CASSPRTSGGVGNEQFF

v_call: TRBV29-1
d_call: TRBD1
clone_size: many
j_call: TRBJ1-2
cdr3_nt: TGCAGCGCTGGGGACAGTCCCTATGGCTACACCTTC
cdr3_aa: CSAGDSPYGYTF

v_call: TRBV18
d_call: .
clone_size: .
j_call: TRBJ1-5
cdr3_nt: TGTGCCAGCTCACCCCACCCCTATCAGCCCCAGCATTTT
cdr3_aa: CASSPHPYQPQHF

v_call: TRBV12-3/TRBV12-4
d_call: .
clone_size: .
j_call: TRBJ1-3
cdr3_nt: TGTGCCAGCAGTTTTAAGGTTGGAAACACCATATATTTT
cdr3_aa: CASSFKVGNTIYF

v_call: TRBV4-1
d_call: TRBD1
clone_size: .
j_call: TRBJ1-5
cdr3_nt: TGCGCCAGCAGCCAAGAAATTGAGAACAGGGGGAATCAGCCCCAGCATTTT
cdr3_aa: CASSQEIENRGNQPQHF

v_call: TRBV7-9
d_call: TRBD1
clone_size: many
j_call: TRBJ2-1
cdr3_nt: TGTGCCAGCAGCTGGGACAGGCCAGACGGTGAGCAGTTCTTC
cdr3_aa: CASSWDRPDGEQFF

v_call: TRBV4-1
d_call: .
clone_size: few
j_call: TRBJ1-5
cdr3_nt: TGCGCCAGCAGCCGGGACCTAAATCAGCCCCAGCATTTT
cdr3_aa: CASSRDLNQPQHF

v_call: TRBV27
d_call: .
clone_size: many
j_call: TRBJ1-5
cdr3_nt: TGTGCCAGCAGTTCCCAGGGCCAGCCCCAGCATTTT
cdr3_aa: CASSSQGQPQHF

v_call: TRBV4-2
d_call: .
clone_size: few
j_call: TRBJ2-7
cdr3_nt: TGTGCCAGCAGCCAACAGGACAGGCCGGGACTCGACCTCTACGAGCAGTACTTC
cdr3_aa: CASSQQDRPGLDLYEQYF

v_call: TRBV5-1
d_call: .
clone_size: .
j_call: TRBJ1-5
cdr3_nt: TGCGCCAGCAGCTTGGACAGTAATAGCAATCAGCCCCAGCATTTT
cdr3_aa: CASSLDSNSNQPQHF

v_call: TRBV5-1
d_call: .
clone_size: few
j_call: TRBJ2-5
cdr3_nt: TGCGCCAGCAGCTTGGGGGACACCCAAGAGACCCAGTACTTC
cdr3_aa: CASSLGDTQETQYF

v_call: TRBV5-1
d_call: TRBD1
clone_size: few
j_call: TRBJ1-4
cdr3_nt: TGCGCCAGCAGCTTGGAGGACAGGGGTGAAAAACTGTTTTTT
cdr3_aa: CASSLEDRGEKLFF